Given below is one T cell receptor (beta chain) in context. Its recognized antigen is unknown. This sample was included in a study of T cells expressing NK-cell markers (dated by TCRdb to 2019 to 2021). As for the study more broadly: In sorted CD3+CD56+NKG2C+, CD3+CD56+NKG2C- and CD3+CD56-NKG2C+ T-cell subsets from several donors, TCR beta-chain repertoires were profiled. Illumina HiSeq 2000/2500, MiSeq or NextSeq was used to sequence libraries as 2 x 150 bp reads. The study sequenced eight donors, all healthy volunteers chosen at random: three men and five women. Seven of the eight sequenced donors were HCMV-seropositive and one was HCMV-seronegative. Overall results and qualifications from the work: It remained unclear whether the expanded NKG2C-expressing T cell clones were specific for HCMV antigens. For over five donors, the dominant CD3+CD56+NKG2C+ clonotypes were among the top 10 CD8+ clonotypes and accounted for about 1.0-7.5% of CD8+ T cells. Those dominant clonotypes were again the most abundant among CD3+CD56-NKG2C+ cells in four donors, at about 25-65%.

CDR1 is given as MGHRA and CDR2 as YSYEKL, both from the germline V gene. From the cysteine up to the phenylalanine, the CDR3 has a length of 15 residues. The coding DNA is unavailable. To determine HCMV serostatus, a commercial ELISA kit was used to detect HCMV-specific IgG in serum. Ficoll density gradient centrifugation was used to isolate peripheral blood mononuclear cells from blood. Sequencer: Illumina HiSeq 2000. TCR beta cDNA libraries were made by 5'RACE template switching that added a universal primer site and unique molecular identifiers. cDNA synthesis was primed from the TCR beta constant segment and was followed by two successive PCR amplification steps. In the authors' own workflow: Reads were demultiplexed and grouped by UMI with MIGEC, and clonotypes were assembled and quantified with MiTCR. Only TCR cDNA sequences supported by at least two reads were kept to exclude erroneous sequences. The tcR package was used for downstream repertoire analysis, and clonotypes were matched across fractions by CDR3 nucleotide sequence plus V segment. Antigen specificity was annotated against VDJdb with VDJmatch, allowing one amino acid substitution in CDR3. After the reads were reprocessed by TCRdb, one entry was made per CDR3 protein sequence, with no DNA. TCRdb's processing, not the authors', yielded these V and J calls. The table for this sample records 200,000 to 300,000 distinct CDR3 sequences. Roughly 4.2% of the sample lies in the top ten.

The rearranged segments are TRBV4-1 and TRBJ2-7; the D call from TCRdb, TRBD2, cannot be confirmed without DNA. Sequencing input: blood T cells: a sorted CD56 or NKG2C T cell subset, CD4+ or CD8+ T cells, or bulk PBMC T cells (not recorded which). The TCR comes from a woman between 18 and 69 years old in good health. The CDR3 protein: CASSRQTSGSYEQYF.